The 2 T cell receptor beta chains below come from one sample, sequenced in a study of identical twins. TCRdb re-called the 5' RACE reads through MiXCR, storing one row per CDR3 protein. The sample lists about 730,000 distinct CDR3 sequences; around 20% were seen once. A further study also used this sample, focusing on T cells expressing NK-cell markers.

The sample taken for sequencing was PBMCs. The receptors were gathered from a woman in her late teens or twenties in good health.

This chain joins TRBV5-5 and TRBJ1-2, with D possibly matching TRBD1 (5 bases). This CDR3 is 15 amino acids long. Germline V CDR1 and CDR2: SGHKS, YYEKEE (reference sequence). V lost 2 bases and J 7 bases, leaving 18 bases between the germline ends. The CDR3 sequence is CASSLTGTIFRGYTF. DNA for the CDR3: TGTGCCAGCAGCTTAACCGGGACGATCTTCCGTGGCTACACCTTC.

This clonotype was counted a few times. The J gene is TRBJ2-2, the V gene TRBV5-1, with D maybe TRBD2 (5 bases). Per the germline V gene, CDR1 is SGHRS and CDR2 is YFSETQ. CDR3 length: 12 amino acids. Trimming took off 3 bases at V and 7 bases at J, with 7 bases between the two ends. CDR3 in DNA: TGCGCCAGCAGCTGGGGAGACGGGGAGCTGTTTTTT. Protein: CASSWGDGELFF.